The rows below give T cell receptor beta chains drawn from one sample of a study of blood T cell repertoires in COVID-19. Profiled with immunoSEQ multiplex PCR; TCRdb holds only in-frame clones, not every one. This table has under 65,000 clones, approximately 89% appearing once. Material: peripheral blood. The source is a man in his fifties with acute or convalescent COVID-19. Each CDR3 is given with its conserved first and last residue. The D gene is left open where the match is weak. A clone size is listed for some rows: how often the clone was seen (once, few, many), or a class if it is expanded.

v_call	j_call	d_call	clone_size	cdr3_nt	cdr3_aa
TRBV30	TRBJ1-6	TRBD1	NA	TGTGCCTGGAGCGCCGCGGACAGGGATAATTCACCCCTCCACTTT	CAWSAADRDNSPLHF
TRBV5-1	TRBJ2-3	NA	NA	TGCGCCAGCAGAAACGATGACGGACTTAATACGCAGTATTTT	CASRNDDGLNTQYF
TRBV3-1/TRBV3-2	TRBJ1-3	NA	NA	TGTGCCAGCAGCCTCGGGACTACTGGAAACACCATATATTTT	CASSLGTTGNTIYF
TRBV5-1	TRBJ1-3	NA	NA	TGCGCCAGCAGCCACGGGGTCTCTGGAAACACCATATATTTT	CASSHGVSGNTIYF
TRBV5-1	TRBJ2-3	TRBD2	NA	TGCGCCAGCAGCCACGGGGGGGTCTCCAACACAGATACGCAGTATTTT	CASSHGGVSNTDTQYF
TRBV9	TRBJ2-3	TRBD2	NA	TGTGCCAGCAGCACCCGGACTAGCGGGGGGGCAGATACGCAGTATTTT	CASSTRTSGGADTQYF
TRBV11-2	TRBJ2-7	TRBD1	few	TGTGCCAGCAGCCCCCAGACAGGGAGCGAGCAGTACTTC	CASSPQTGSEQYF
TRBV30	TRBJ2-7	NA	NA	TGTGCCTGGAGTGAGGGCCAGGGGGGCCTCGAGCAGTACTTC	CAWSEGQGGLEQYF
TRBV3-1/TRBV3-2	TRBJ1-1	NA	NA	TGTGCCAGCAGCCCGACGATGGGGGGGCGCACTGAAGCTTTCTTT	CASSPTMGGRTEAFF
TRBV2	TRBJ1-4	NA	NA	TGTGCCAGCAGTGAATATCTGCAGATTCCTAATGAAAAACTGTTTTTT	CASSEYLQIPNEKLFF
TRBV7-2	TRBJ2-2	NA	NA	TGTGCCAGCAGCTTAGGCGCGTTCACCGGGGAGCTGTTTTTT	CASSLGAFTGELFF
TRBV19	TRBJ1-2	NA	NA	TGTGCCACACAAAAGCGGGGGGCGCGTTTTGGCTACACCTTC	CATQKRGARFGYTF
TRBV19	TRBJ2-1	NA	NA	TGTGCCAGTAGTATAGATGGGGACGGAGGGAATGAGCAGTTCTTC	CASSIDGDGGNEQFF
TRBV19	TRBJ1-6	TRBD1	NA	TGTGCCAGTAGCAACCTTCAGGGGGCAAGTGGTAATTCACCCCTCCACTTT	CASSNLQGASGNSPLHF
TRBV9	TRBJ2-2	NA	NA	TGTGCCAGCACGAACGGGTGGGACACCGGGGAGCTGTTTTTT	CASTNGWDTGELFF
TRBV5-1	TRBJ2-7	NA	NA	TGCGCCAGCAGCCGGGCGGAGGGTATTTCCTACGAGCAGTACTTC	CASSRAEGISYEQYF
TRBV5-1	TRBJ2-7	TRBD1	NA	TGCGCCAGCAGCTTGACAGGGGGCGGGGAGCAGTACTTC	CASSLTGGGEQYF
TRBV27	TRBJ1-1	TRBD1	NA	TGTGCCAGCAGTCCCGGGACAGGGCCCACTGAAGCTTTCTTT	CASSPGTGPTEAFF
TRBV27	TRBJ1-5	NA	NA	TGTGCCAGCAGTTTAGGCAGGGGAAATCAGCCCCAGCATTTT	CASSLGRGNQPQHF
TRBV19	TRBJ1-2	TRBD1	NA	TGTGCCAGTACCCCATCCGGGACAGGGGATTGGCACAGTGGCTACACCTTC	CASTPSGTGDWHSGYTF
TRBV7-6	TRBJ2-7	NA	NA	TGTGCCAGCAGTCGGCAGGGAATTAGCTCCTACGAGCAGTACTTC	CASSRQGISSYEQYF
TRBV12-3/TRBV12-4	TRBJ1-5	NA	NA	TGTGCCAGCACGTACAGATCCAATCAGCCCCAGCATTTT	CASTYRSNQPQHF
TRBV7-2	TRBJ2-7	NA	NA	TGTGCCAGCAGCTTAGGGGCTAACCCAACCTACGAGCAGTACTTC	CASSLGANPTYEQYF
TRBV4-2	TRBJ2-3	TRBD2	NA	TGTGCCAGCAGCCAGGGACTAGCGGGGACCAGCACAGATACGCAGTATTTT	CASSQGLAGTSTDTQYF
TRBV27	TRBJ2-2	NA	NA	TGTGCCAGCAGTTTATTAAACACCGGGGAGCTGTTTTTT	CASSLLNTGELFF
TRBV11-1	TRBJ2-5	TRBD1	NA	TGTGCCAGCAGCCCCCCTCGGGACAGTACGCAGACCCAGTACTTC	CASSPPRDSTQTQYF
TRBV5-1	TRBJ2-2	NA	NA	TGCGCCAGCAGGGAGGGACCGGCCTCTACCGGGGAGCTGTTTTTT	CASREGPASTGELFF